The 30 T cell receptor beta chains reported below all come from one sample, sequenced in a study of T cell clonality in common variable immunodeficiency. Study conclusions and caveats: Reportedly, TCR beta sequences from common variable immunodeficiency showed fewer deletions and N-nucleotide insertions.

The antigens for these receptors are not known. The method was immunoSEQ multiplex PCR; TCRdb's version includes in-frame clones alone and lacks a portion of them. This table holds some 16,000 clones. Sequencing was done on a sample of peripheral blood mononuclear cells. The receptor source for this set is a human donor with common variable immunodeficiency.

In regard to this clone: From the germline J gene comes the end of the CDR3, since the read stops 3 residues before it. The chain joins TRBV7-6 to TRBJ2-3, with a tentative D call TRBD2 (5 bases). The CDR3 is made up of 17 amino acids. The germline V gene encodes CDR1 SGHVS and CDR2 FNYEAQ. V lost 0 bases to trimming and J lost 0 bases, with 13 bases between them. The chain's CDR3 is CASSLAPDRGSTDTQYF. CDR3 bases read: TGTGCCAGCAGCTTAGCGCCGGATCGGGGTAGCACAGATACG.

The CDR3 loop reads CASSLRASGPDTQYF. The DNA read from the CDR3 is TGTGCCAGCAGCTTACGGGCTAGCGGTCCAGATACG. J is TRBJ2-3 and V is TRBV13, with TRBD2 matching over 7 bases. The DNA ends 3 residues before the CDR3 does, and the rest of the CDR3 is filled in from the germline J gene. Trimming at V came to 2 bases and at J to 4 bases, leaving 6 bases not matched to a gene. CDR1 and CDR2 (germline): PRHDT, FYEKMQ (reference sequence). The CDR3 runs 15 residues.

About this clone itself: The read terminates 3 residues ahead of where the CDR3 ends, so the germline J gene completes it. The chain is built from TRBV6-1 and TRBJ2-3; 10 bases fit TRBD1. The CDR3 has 16 residues. The germline CDR1 and CDR2 sequences are MNHNS and SASEGT. V shed 5 bases and J 2 bases; nucleotides not matched to a gene: 7. The CDR3 DNA, read in part, is TGTGCCAGCAGTAAAGGGACAGGGGTAAACACAGATACG. Translation gives CASSKGTGVNTDT. The complete CDR3 protein is CASSKGTGVNTDTQYF.

As to this clone: The DNA ends 3 residues before the CDR3 does, and the rest of the CDR3 is filled in from the germline J gene. The chain links TRBV6-2 or TRBV6-3 to TRBJ2-2; TRBD1 matches at 10 bases. There are 14 residues in the CDR3. The V gene's germline CDR1 is MNHEY and CDR2 SVGEGT. The J segment lost 6 bases and the V segment lost 6 bases, leaving 4 bases of the junction unmatched. The DNA read from the CDR3 is TGTGCCAGCAGAGCGACAGGGGGCCCCGGGGAG. It translates to CASRATGGPGE. The whole CDR3 sequence reads CASRATGGPGELFF.

Concerning this clone itself: Read coverage stops 3 residues before the CDR3 terminus; the germline J gene supplies the remainder. The chain uses TRBV20-1 and TRBJ1-5; 7 nucleotides line up with TRBD1. The CDR3 spans 12 residues. CDR1 is DFQATT, CDR2 SNEGSKA, per germline (reference sequence). J lost 7 bases, V lost 5 bases, and 5 bases had no gene match. The covered CDR3 bases are TGCAGTGCTGGCCAGGGGGTCCAGCCC. It translates to CSAGQGVQP. The whole CDR3 protein is CSAGQGVQPQHF.

On this clone: The read comes to an end 3 residues before the CDR3 does, leaving the germline J gene to fill in the end. The gene calls are TRBV2 and TRBJ2-3; 7 nucleotides align to TRBD2. Trimming took 0 bases from V and 4 from J; bases not matched to a gene: 4. This CDR3 region has 15 residues. Germline V gene lookup returns CDR1 SNHLY and CDR2 FYNNEI. The CDR3 sequence is CASSEAGGSSDTQYF. The part of the CDR3 DNA that was read is TGTGCCAGCAGTGAAGCGGGCGGGAGTTCAGATACG.

Remarks on this clone: Read data end 3 residues before the CDR3 end; the end is taken from the germline J gene. V usage is TRBV7-8 and J usage is TRBJ2-3, with 12 bases aligning to TRBD2. This CDR3 is built from 16 residues. Germline V gene data show CDR1 as SGHVS and CDR2 as FQNEAQ. J lost 6 bases, V lost 4 bases, and 8 bases had no gene match. The part of the CDR3 DNA that was read is TGTGCCAGCAGCTCCCCCCGACTAGCGGGAGATGATACG. It yields the protein CASSSPRLAGDDT. The whole CDR3 protein reads CASSSPRLAGDDTQYF.

About this clone: With the read ending 3 residues before the CDR3 end, the germline J gene is used to fill in that end. This chain uses TRBV7-6 with TRBJ2-5; D may be TRBD2 (6 bases). CDR1 is SGHVS, CDR2 FNYEAQ, per germline. The V gene lost 5 bases and the J gene lost 7 bases, with 29 bases spanning the gap. The CDR3 is 18 amino acids. CDR3 sequence: CASSPPGGIKPTPTTQYF. The covered CDR3 bases are TGTGCCAGCAGCCCCCCCGGCGGGATCAAGCCCACTCCAACGACC. The whole variable domain, remainder taken from reference TRBV7-6 and TRBJ2-5, is GAGVSQSPRYKVTKRGQDVALRCDPISGHVSLYWYRQALGQGPEFLTYFNYEAQQDKSGLPNDRFSAERPEGSISTLTIQRTEQRDSAMYRCASSPPGGIKPTPTTQYFGPGTRLLVL.

Points on this clone: The read stops 3 residues short of the end of the CDR3; the missing end is completed from the germline J gene. The chain is built from TRBV28 and TRBJ1-1, with 8 bases matching TRBD1. V trimming: 10 bases; J trimming: 4 bases; junction bases outside the gene matches: 8. Germline CDR1 MDHEN, CDR2 SYDVKM. The CDR3 loop spans 13 amino acids. CDR3 DNA (partial): TGTGCCACCCATGACAGGGGACCCACTGAA. It yields the protein CATHDRGPTE. In full, the CDR3 reads CATHDRGPTEAFF.

For this clone: Read coverage stops 3 residues before the CDR3 terminus; the germline J gene supplies the remainder. This sequence joins TRBV7-3 and TRBJ2-1; no definite D call. Germline V CDR1 and CDR2: SGHTA, FQGTGA. Trimming removed 1 base from V and 2 bases from J, with 6 bases in between. The CDR3 runs to 14 residues. The sequenced CDR3 bases are TGTGCCAGCAGCTTAAACGGTCCCTACAATGAG. Its protein is CASSLNGPYNE. From start to end, the CDR3 is CASSLNGPYNEQFF.

For this clone: The read is 3 residues too short to cover the CDR3 end, so that end is filled in from the germline J gene. The V and J genes are TRBV11-2 and TRBJ1-6, with D possibly matching TRBD1 (5 bases). CDR3 size: 15 residues. The germline gives CDR1 SGHAT, CDR2 FQNNGV. Deletions cut 5 bases from V and 8 bases from J, with 16 bases between. The CDR3 spells CASSPRVGAYSPLHF. CDR3 DNA (partial): TGTGCCAGCAGCCCCCGCGTAGGGGCTTATTCACCC. The full variable domain, with the rest looked up from reference TRBV11-2 and TRBJ1-6, is EAGVAQSPRYKIIEKRQSVAFWCNPISGHATLYWYQQILGQGPKLLIQFQNNGVVDDSQLPKDRFSAERLKGVDSTLKIQPAKLEDSAVYLCASSPRVGAYSPLHFGNGTRLTVT.

According to its frequency, this clone is medium-sized. The read stops 3 residues short of the end of the CDR3; the missing end is completed from the germline J gene. This rearrangement joins TRBV7-9 to TRBJ1-4; D ambiguous. The length of the CDR3 is 15 residues. The V gene lost 3 bases and the J gene lost 3 bases, with 11 bases spanning the gap. Germline CDR1 SEHNR, CDR2 FQNEAQ (reference sequence). The DNA read from the CDR3 is TGTGCCAGCAGCTTGGAGGGTGCAGCTAATGAAAAA. Amino acids: CASSLEGAANEK. The whole CDR3 protein is CASSLEGAANEKLFF.

About this clone: Read sequence stops 3 residues before the CDR3 end, and the germline J gene provides the missing end. The chain employs TRBV11-2 and TRBJ2-1, with D unclear. CDR1 and CDR2 from the germline V gene are SGHAT and FQNNGV. The CDR3 is 12 residues long. V lost 3 bases and J lost 4, with 4 bases in between. CDR3 amino acids: CASSFPYNEQFF. The DNA read from the CDR3 is TGTGCCAGCAGCTTCCCTTACAATGAG.

Note on this clone: The read gets to within 3 residues of the CDR3 end, and the germline J gene fills in the rest. V gene TRBV11-3 combines with J gene TRBJ2-5; maybe TRBD1 (5 bases). Between the trimmed V and J ends, which lost 1 base and 2 bases, there was a span of 11 bases. This CDR3 spans 15 amino acids. Germline loops: CDR1 SGHNT, CDR2 YENEEA. CDR3 DNA, as far as it was read: TGTGCCAGCAGCTTAGGGACAAACCGGCAAGAGACC. It specifies CASSLGTNRQET. The full CDR3 reads CASSLGTNRQETQYF.

Concerning this clone itself: The CDR3 end is not reached by the read, which stops 3 residues before it; the germline J gene fills it in. V gene TRBV18 combines with J gene TRBJ2-1, with 10 bases identical to TRBD1. Germline V gene lookup returns CDR1 KGHSH and CDR2 LQKENI. The CDR3 length is 15 residues. V lost 4 bases and J lost 8; bases outside the gene matches: 8. CDR3 DNA, as far as it was read: TGTGCCAGCTCACGCGAGACAGGGGGCATCGATGAG. Translating it yields CASSRETGGIDE. The CDR3 as a whole reads CASSRETGGIDEQFF.

About this clone itself: One end of the junction does not line up with germline, which may come from a read error. Incomplete CDR3 DNA: TGCGCCAGCAGCCCGTACAGCTCTGGGGCCAACGTC. Its protein product is CASSPYSSGANV. The entire CDR3 sequence reads CASSPYSSGANVLTF. The chain uses TRBV4-2 and TRBJ2-6; D not resolved. The missing CDR3 end, 3 residues past where the read stops, is filled in from the germline J gene. Germline CDR1 reads LGHNA; CDR2 reads YNFKEQ. The CDR3 loop spans 15 amino acids.

As regards this clone: The CDR3 end lies 3 residues beyond the end of the read and is filled in from the germline J gene. The genes are TRBV10-3 and TRBJ1-5; D gene ambiguous. Trimming cost V 3 bases and J 4 bases, with 4 bases left between them. The CDR3 loop spans 12 amino acids. CDR1 and CDR2 (germline): ENHRY, SYGVKD. CDR3 region: CAISEYNQPQHF. The covered CDR3 bases are TGTGCCATCAGTGAATATAATCAGCCC.

In the case of this clone: The read ends 3 residues shy of where the CDR3 ends; the end is completed using the germline J gene. The rearrangement joins TRBV6-1 to TRBJ2-5; perhaps TRBD2 as D (6 bases). The CDR3 length is 17 residues. V lost 1 base and J lost 1, with 16 bases in between. The germline CDR1 and CDR2 sequences are MNHNS and SASEGT. The CDR3 bases that were read are TGTGCCAGCAGTGAAGAAATTGGCTGGAGGGCCCAAGAGACC. Protein product: CASSEEIGWRAQET. In full, the CDR3 reads CASSEEIGWRAQETQYF.

As concerns this clone: The observed sequence ends 3 residues before the CDR3 terminus, with the missing tail filled in from the germline J gene. The genes are TRBV7-8 and TRBJ1-4; D unclear. CDR3 length equals 15 residues. Deletions cut 7 bases from V and 1 base from J, with 13 bases between. Per germline, CDR1 SGHVS and CDR2 FQNEAQ. The CDR3 spells CASTETRGTNEKLFF. The sequenced CDR3 bases are TGTGCCAGCACCGAAACCCGGGGAACTAATGAAAAA.

For this clone: The DNA ends 3 residues before the CDR3 does, and the rest of the CDR3 is filled in from the germline J gene. The chain uses TRBV7-2 and TRBJ1-3; TRBD1 matches at 8 bases. The germline V gene encodes CDR1 SGHTA and CDR2 FQGNSA. The CDR3 spans 14 residues. J was trimmed by 5 bases and V by 5 bases; bases with no gene match: 5. CDR3 sequence: CASSLGQGRNTIYF. CDR3 DNA (partial): TGTGCCAGCAGCCTCGGACAGGGAAGAAACACC. The entire variable domain, with the rest obtained from reference TRBV7-2 and TRBJ1-3, is as follows: GAGVSQSPSNKVTEKGKDVELRCDPISGHTALYWYRQSLGQGLEFLIYFQGNSAPDKSGLPSDRFSAERTGGSVSTLTIQRTQQEDSAVYLCASSLGQGRNTIYFGEGSWLTVV.

A remark on this clone: The CDR3 end lies 3 residues beyond the end of the read and is filled in from the germline J gene. The chain employs TRBV19 and TRBJ1-1, with D hard to call. V gave up 1 base and J gave up 3 bases, with 9 bases separating them. The length of the CDR3 is 14 residues. Germline V lookup: CDR1 LNHDA, CDR2 SQIVND (reference sequence). CDR3 loop: CASSIGQIHTEAFF. The covered CDR3 bases are TGTGCCAGTAGTATAGGTCAGATTCACACTGAA.

A note on this clone: From the germline J gene comes the end of the CDR3, since the read stops 3 residues before it. This sequence joins TRBV19 and TRBJ1-5; D perhaps matches TRBD1 (5 bases). Trimming left V 5 bases short and J 2 bases short, with 16 bases between. The CDR3 loop spans 16 amino acids. Germline lookup yields CDR1 LNHDA and CDR2 SQIVND (reference sequence). Here the CDR3 reads CASSLRLATGNQPQHF. The DNA read from the CDR3 is TGTGCCAGTAGTCTCCGGCTCGCGACAGGCAATCAGCCC.

Note on this clone: The CDR3 end lies 3 residues beyond the end of the read and is filled in from the germline J gene. This chain connects TRBV30 to TRBJ2-2, with TRBD1 as a possible D gene (6 bases). CDR3 length: 14 amino acids. V shed 8 bases and J shed 1 base, with 14 bases lying between them. Germline V gene lookup returns CDR1 GTSNPN and CDR2 SVGIG (reference sequence). The CDR3 loop is CARRRTENTGELFF. The sequenced CDR3 bases are TGTGCCCGAAGAAGGACAGAGAACACCGGGGAG.

Note on this clone: The read ends 3 residues early relative to the CDR3; the germline J gene fills the gap. The genes are TRBV19 and TRBJ2-5; 7 nucleotides line up with TRBD2. CDR1 is LNHDA and CDR2 is SQIVND in the germline V gene (reference sequence). J lost 3 bases, V lost 3 bases, and 10 bases had no gene match. The length of the CDR3 is 16 residues. CDR3 bases read: TGTGCCAGTAGTATGTTCGATAGCGGGCGGAAAGAGACC. This translates into CASSMFDSGRKET. The whole CDR3 region reads CASSMFDSGRKETQYF.

Comments on this clone: With the read ending 3 residues before the CDR3 end, the germline J gene is used to fill in that end. The chain employs TRBV11-1 and TRBJ1-5; 7 nucleotides line up with TRBD1. The CDR3 extends over 15 amino acids. With V trimmed by 5 bases and J by 6 bases, 10 bases remained unmatched. Germline V gene lookup returns CDR1 SGHAT and CDR2 FQDESV (reference sequence). The CDR3 protein is CASSRDGQDGQPQHF. Incomplete CDR3 DNA: TGTGCCAGCAGCCGTGACGGACAGGACGGTCAGCCC. Full variable domain (remainder filled in from reference TRBV11-1 and TRBJ1-5): EAEVAQSPRYKITEKSQAVAFWCDPISGHATLYWYRQILGQGPELLVQFQDESVVDDSQLPKDRFSAERLKGVDSTLKIQPAELGDSAMYLCASSRDGQDGQPQHFGDGTRLSIL.

Details on this clone: The read finishes 3 residues shy of the CDR3 end, and the germline J gene is used to complete it. The J gene is TRBJ2-2, the V gene TRBV5-1; D is unclear. Trimming removed 5 bases at V and 0 bases at J, with 5 bases between. The length of the CDR3 is 13 residues. Germline-derived CDR1 and CDR2 are SGHRS and YFSETQ. CDR3 sequence reads: CASSLANTGELFF. The CDR3 DNA, read in part, is TGCGCCAGCAGTTTAGCGAACACCGGGGAG. The full variable domain, with the rest looked up from reference TRBV5-1 and TRBJ2-2, is KAGVTQTPRYLIKTRGQQVTLSCSPISGHRSVSWYQQTPGQGLQFLFEYFSETQRNKGNFPGRFSGRQFSNSRSEMNVSTLELGDSALYLCASSLANTGELFFGEGSRLTVL.

A remark on this clone: The CDR3 extends 3 residues past the end of the read, so its final part is completed from the germline J gene. The rearrangement uses TRBV20-1 and TRBJ1-5; 8 nucleotides align to TRBD1. Germline values: CDR1 DFQATT, CDR2 SNEGSKA (reference sequence). V dropped 4 bases and J dropped 6; count of bases not matched to a gene: 8. The CDR3 is made up of 14 amino acids. The CDR3 DNA, read in part, is TGCAGTGCTACAAAAGGACAGGGCGGTCAGCCC. It is translated as CSATKGQGGQP. The complete CDR3 protein is CSATKGQGGQPQHF.

As for this clone: The read is 3 residues too short to cover the CDR3 end, so that end is filled in from the germline J gene. The J gene is TRBJ2-5, the V gene TRBV30, with D possibly matching TRBD1 (6 bases). Per germline, CDR1 GTSNPN and CDR2 SVGIG (reference sequence). The CDR3 has 16 amino acids. V lost 2 bases and J 7 bases, leaving 23 bases between the germline ends. The sequenced CDR3 bases are TGTGCCTGGAGTAAGGGGCTCGACGGCGCCAGGGGGACC. It codes for CAWSKGLDGARGT. In full, the CDR3 reads CAWSKGLDGARGTQYF.

This clone is deemed medium-sized (0.01 to 0.1%) by its frequency. Sequencing ends 3 residues short of the CDR3 end; the germline J gene provides the rest. The chain couples TRBV20-1 to TRBJ1-3, with D tentatively TRBD1 (5 bases). This CDR3 has 16 amino acids. Germline lookup yields CDR1 DFQATT and CDR2 SNEGSKA (reference sequence). Between the trimmed V and J ends, which lost 1 base and 4 bases, there was a span of 17 bases. CDR3 protein: CSARVHGQGIGNTIYF. CDR3 DNA, as far as it was read: TGCAGTGCTAGAGTTCACGGGCAGGGTATCGGAAACACC.

Concerning this clone: The CDR3 end is not reached by the read, which stops 3 residues before it; the germline J gene fills it in. This sequence joins TRBV6-2 or TRBV6-3 and TRBJ2-7, with 7 nucleotides matching TRBD1. The germline V gene encodes CDR1 MNHEY and CDR2 SVGEGT. Trimming removed 6 bases from V and 5 bases from J; junction bases left unmatched: 1. The CDR3 has 11 residues. CDR3 amino acids: CASRTGHEQYF. The covered CDR3 bases are TGTGCCAGCAGGACAGGGCACGAG.